This TCR beta chain stems from a study of T cell responses to AZD1222 COVID-19 vaccine. Points on this clone: As yet, its antigen is unknown.

There are 11 residues in the CDR3. With 6 bases removed from V and 8 bases from J, the gap between germline ends came to 8 bases. CDR1 is MDHEN, CDR2 SYDVKM, per germline. Method: immunoSEQ multiplex PCR; TCRdb's copy keeps in-frame clones and lacks some. Of around 110,000 clones in the sample, approximately 83% were seen once. Study findings and constraints: A reported finding is that nearly half of spike-specific TCRs target unmutated variant regions. There were mostly white British donors and more females than males, and clonal diversity was possibly underestimated. With two AZD1222 doses given, Spike-specific TCR breadth and depth both rose.

The source material was peripheral blood, sampled on day 0 of MenACWY control vaccination. This sequence originates from an adult in good health. J is TRBJ1-3 and V is TRBV28; D remains ambiguous. CDR3 residues: CASRRGDTIYF. CDR3 bases: TGTGCCAGCAGGAGAGGTGACACCATATATTTT.